Sequencing of this T cell receptor (beta chain) was carried out in a study of blood T cell repertoires in COVID-19. Study background: The United States, Italy and Spain provided the acute and convalescent COVID-19 samples. PBMCs, B-cell-depleted T cells, or T cells provided the cDNA or gDNA that made up the material.

Losses at the gene ends were 3 bases for V and 2 bases for J; bases not matched to a gene: 13. The CDR3 contains 18 residues. The germline gives CDR1 SGHKS, CDR2 YYEKEE (reference sequence). Participants were aged roughly 18 to 95 years, lived in about 26 US areas, and enrolled virtually. Original data processing: The authors estimated nucleated cell counts from reference gene primer amplification. The table came from immunoSEQ multiplex PCR; TCRdb's copy has only in-frame clones and leaves some out. That table is the source of V, J and clone size, and D and trimming were worked out from the DNA. The repertoire has approximately 210,000 clones, 80% of them found once; the top ten carry around 4.5%.

Sample: PBMCs or T cells enriched from blood (not recorded which). The sequence came from a man in his thirties or forties with acute COVID-19. V and J are TRBV5-5 and TRBJ2-3; 9 bases fit TRBD1. CDR3 sequence: CASSSLFRDRVTTDTQYF. The CDR3 bases are TGTGCCAGCAGCTCATTATTCCGGGACAGGGTGACCACAGATACGCAGTATTTT.